Here is one T cell receptor beta chain with its context. Its antigen is not identified. This sample is drawn from a study of T cells in Graves' hyperthyroidism and ophthalmopathy. Study as a whole: Peripheral blood was secured at the point of initial diagnosis, before any treatment. Study results and limitations: Most thyroid clonotypes with frequency above 0.001 were detected in blood.

The V gene's germline CDR1 is DFQATT and CDR2 SNEGSKA (reference sequence). Trimming removed 1 base from V and 7 bases from J, with 10 bases in between. CDR3 length: 13 amino acids. Amplified TCR beta CDR3 regions came from RNA transcripts. The TCR CDR3 was amplified in a first-round RT-PCR using the HTBI primer set. From the multiplex PCR reads, TCRdb called clonotypes with MiXCR, one entry per CDR3 protein. The repertoire consists of 700,000 to 850,000 distinct CDR3 sequences, with about a third occurring once and the leading ten covering around 31%. The sequence derives from a woman in her forties with Graves' hyperthyroidism. The chain employs TRBV20-1 and TRBJ1-4; no clear D. Material for sequencing was blood. CDR3 region: CSARVAWGEKLFF. The CDR3 DNA follows: TGCAGTGCTAGAGTAGCTTGGGGTGAAAAACTGTTTTTT.